This paragraph covers one TCR beta chain sequence. The target of this receptor is not known. Per-nucleotide qualities are absent, and no much larger clonotype sits a single base away. Here V drops 5 bases and J drops 7 bases, and the junction holds 3 bases not matched to any gene. CDR1 is given as LNHDA and CDR2 as SQIVND, both from the germline V gene (reference sequence). The CDR3 sequence holds 13 residues, the cysteine and phenylalanine included. Only the CDR3 DNA is retained, 39 bases long and in frame from the first base. The immunoSEQ Assay, a bias-controlled multiplex PCR, was used to amplify TCRbeta CDR3 regions from genomic DNA. The authors processed their data as follows. Nucleated cell counts per sample were estimated from amplification of reference gene primers within the assay. To quantify the absolute abundance of each unique TCRbeta CDR3 rearrangement, sequence reads were collapsed and filtered. Productive Simpson clonality was computed per sample as the square root of Simpson's diversity index over productive rearrangements. Sourced from immuneACCESS, this table was stored by TCRdb with only in-frame sequences that have V and J called. A share of the clones is absent; for the studies checked, an unresolved V gene accounts for under half, and the remainder has no known explanation. That table is the source of V, J and clone size, and D and trimming were worked out from the DNA. Within this sample are about 270,000 clones, with 70% to 90% of them counted one time only. Around 10% of the sample belongs to the ten largest clones.

Participants in the prospective study were aged roughly 18 to 89 years, lived in about two dozen United States geographic areas, and enrolled through a virtual design. In the prospective study, participants were assigned to cohorts based on the clinical history participants reported in a screening survey and a study questionnaire. In the prospective study, mobile phlebotomists collected whole blood, serum and a nasopharyngeal or oropharyngeal swab from each participant. Prospective study participants could optionally give additional blood draws and questionnaires over a roughly two-month period. Blood samples from the prospective study were shipped frozen or at room temperature prior to DNA extraction. This entry belongs to a study of blood T cell repertoires in COVID-19 (dated by TCRdb to about 2020). About the full investigation: Samples covering the acute and convalescent phases of COVID-19 were provided by collaborators in the United States, Italy and Spain. The prospective study material was composed of cDNA or gDNA derived from T cells, B-cell-depleted T cells, or PBMCs. Deeply sampled blood TCRbeta repertoires from subjects exposed to, actively infected with, or recovered from COVID-19 were included in the dataset. The repertoires were made available in a free public database intended to serve as a resource for research on the immune response to SARS-CoV-2. Samples were obtained from the ongoing ImmuneRACE study (first 160 participants) and from some 1,300 subjects provided by 6 global collaborators. The sample metadata nearly always contained a de-identified subject ID, COVID-19 status, age in years and sex. Where available, HLA class I and class II types were taken from metadata supplied by the sample provider and were not determined by assay-based typing.

What the authors observed across the whole study: Clinical and demographic metadata were provided uncurated, with the amount varying by source and participant.

This chain is built from TRBV19 and TRBJ1-5; a stretch of 9 junction bases matches TRBD1. Material: PBMCs or T cells enriched from blood (not recorded which). The origin of this receptor is a woman between 50 and 59 years old with acute COVID-19. The nucleotide sequence is given as TGTGCCAGTAGTGGGGACAGGGTCCAGCCCCAGCATTTT. Its protein reads: CASSGDRVQPQHF.